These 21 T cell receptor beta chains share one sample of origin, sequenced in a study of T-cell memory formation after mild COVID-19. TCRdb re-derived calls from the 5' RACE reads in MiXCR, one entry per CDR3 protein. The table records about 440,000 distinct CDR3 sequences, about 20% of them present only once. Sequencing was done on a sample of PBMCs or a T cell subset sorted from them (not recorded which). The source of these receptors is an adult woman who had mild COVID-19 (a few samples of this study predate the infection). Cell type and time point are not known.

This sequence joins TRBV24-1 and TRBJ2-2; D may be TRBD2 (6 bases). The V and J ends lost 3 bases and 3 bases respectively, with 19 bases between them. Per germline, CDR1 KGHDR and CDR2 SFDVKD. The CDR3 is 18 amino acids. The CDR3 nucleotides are TGTGCCACCAGTGATCCCAGCCCGGCGGGATTCGACACCGGGGAGCTGTTTTTT. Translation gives CATSDPSPAGFDTGELFF.

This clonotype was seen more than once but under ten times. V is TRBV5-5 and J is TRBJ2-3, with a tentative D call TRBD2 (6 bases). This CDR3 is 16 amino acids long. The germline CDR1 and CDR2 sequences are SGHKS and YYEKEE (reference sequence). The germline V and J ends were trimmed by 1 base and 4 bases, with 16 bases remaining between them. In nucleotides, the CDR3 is TGTGCCAGCAGCTTGCCTTCGTCGGGAGCAGCAGATACGCAGTATTTT. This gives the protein CASSLPSSGAADTQYF.

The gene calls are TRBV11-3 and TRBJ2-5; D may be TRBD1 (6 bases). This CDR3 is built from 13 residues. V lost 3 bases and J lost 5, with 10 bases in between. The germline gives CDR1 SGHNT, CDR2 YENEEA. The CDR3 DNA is TGTGCCAGCAGCTTTACAGGGCAGGAGACCCAGTACTTC. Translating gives CASSFTGQETQYF.

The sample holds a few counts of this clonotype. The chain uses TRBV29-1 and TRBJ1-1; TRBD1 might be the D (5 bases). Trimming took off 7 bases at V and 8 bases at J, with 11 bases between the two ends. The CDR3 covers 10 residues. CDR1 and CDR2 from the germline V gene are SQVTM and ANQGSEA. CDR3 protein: CSAGRAEAFF. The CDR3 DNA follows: TGCAGCGCTGGCAGGGCCGAAGCTTTCTTT.

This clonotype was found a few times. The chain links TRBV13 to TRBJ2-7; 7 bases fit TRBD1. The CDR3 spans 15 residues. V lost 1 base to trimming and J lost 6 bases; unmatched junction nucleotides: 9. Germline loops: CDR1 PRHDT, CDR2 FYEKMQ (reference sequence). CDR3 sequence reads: CASSLAPKTGSEQYF. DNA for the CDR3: TGTGCCAGCAGCTTAGCCCCAAAGACAGGGAGCGAGCAGTACTTC.

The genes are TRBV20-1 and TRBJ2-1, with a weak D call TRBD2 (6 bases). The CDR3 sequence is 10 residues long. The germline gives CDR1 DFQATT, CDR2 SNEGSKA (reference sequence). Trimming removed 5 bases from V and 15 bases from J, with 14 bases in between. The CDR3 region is CSAFGTGPFF. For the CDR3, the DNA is TGCAGTGCTTTCGGGACTGGCCCGTTCTTC.

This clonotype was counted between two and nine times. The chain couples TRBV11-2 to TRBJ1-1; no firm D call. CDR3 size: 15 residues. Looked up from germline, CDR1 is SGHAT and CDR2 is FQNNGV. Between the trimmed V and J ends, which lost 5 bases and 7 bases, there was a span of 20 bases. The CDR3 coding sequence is TGTGCCAGCAGCGCCAGCCAAAAAATAGGAGGTGAAGCTTTCTTT. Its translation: CASSASQKIGGEAFF.

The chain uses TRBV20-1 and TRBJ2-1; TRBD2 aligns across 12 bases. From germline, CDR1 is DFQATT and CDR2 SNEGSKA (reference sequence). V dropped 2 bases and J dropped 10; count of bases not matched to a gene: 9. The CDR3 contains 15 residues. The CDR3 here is CSARRASGRALEQFF. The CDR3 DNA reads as TGCAGTGCTAGACGGGCTAGCGGGAGGGCGTTGGAGCAGTTCTTC.

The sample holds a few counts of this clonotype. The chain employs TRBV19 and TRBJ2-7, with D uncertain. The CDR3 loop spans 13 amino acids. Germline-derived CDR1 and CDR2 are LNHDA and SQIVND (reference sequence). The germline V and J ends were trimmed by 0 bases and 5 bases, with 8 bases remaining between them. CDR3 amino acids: CASSIDEWDEQYF. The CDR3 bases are TGTGCCAGTAGTATAGATGAGTGGGACGAGCAGTACTTC.

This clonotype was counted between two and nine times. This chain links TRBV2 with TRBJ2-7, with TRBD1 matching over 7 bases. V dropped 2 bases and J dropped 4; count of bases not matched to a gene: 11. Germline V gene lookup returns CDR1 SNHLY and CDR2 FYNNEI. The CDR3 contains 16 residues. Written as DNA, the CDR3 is TGTGCCAGCAGTGAACCTGACAGGGCCTCCTTATACGAGCAGTACTTC. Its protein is CASSEPDRASLYEQYF.

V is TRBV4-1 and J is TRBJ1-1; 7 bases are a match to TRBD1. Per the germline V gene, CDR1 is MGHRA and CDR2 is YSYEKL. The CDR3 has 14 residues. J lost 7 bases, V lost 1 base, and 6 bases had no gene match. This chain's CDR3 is CASSQGDSQREAFF. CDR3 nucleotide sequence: TGCGCCAGCAGCCAAGGGGACAGCCAACGTGAAGCTTTCTTT.

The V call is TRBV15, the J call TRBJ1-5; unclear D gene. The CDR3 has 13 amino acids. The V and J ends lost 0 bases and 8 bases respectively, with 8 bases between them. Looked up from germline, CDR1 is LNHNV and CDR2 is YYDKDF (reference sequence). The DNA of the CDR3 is TGTGCCACCAGCAGAGATAGTAAGGAGCCCCAGCATTTT. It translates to CATSRDSKEPQHF.

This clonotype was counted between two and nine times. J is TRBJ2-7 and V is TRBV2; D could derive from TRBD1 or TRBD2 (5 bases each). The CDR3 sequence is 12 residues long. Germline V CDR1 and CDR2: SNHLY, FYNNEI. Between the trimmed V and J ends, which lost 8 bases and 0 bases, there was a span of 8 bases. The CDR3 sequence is CASDSGSYEQYF. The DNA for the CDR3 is TGTGCCAGCGACAGCGGCTCCTACGAGCAGTACTTC.

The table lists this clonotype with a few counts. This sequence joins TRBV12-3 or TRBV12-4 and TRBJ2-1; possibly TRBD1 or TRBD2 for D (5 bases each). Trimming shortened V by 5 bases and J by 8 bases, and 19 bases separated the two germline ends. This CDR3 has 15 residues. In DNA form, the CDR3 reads TGTGCCAGCAGTCTACCCGGTCCTCGAGGGGATGAGCAGTTCTTC. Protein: CASSLPGPRGDEQFF.

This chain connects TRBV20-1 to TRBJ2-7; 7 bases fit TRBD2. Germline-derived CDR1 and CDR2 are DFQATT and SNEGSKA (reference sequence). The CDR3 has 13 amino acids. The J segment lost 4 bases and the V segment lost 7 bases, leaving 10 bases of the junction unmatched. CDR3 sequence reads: CSVASGLNYEQYF. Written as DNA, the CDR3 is TGCAGTGTGGCTAGCGGCCTGAATTACGAGCAGTACTTC.

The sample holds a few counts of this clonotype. The CDR3 DNA reads TGTGCCACCAGTGACCCCCATGACCAAGAGACCCAGTACTTC. Amino acids: CATSDPHDQETQYF. This sequence joins TRBV24-1 and TRBJ2-5, with D uncertain. CDR1 is KGHDR, CDR2 SFDVKD, per germline. The CDR3 extends over 14 amino acids. The V and J ends lost 4 bases and 0 bases respectively, with 8 bases between them.

The CDR3 reads CASSLTKSVGTDTQYF. The CDR3 coding sequence is TGTGCCAGCAGCCTCACTAAGTCCGTGGGCACAGATACGCAGTATTTT. The V gene is TRBV12-3 or TRBV12-4, the J gene TRBJ2-3; D is uncertain. The CDR3 is 16 residues long. Between the trimmed V and J ends, which lost 6 bases and 1 base, there was a span of 17 bases.

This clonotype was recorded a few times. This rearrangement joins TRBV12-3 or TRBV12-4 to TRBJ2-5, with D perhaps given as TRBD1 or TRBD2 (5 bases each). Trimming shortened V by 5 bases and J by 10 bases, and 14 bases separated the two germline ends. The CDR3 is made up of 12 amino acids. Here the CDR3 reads CASSRGSRVQYF. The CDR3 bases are TGTGCCAGCAGTCGGGGCAGTCGGGTCCAGTACTTC.

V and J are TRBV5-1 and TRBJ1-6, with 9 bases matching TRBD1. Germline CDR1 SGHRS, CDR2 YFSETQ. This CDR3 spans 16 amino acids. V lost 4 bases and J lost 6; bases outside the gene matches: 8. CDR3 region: CASSKQGASINSPLHF. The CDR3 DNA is TGCGCCAGCAGCAAACAGGGGGCATCCATTAATTCACCCCTCCACTTT.

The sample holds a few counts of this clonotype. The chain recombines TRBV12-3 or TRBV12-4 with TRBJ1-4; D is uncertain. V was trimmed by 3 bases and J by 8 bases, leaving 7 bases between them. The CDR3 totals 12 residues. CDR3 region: CASSLRREKLFF. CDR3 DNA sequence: TGTGCCAGCAGTTTGAGGCGAGAAAAACTGTTTTTT.

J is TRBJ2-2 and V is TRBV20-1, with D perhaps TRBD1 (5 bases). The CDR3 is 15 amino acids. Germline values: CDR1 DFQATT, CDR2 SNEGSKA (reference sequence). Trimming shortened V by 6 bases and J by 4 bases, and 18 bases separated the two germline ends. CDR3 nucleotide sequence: TGCAGTGCCCAGAGCCTCCGGCAGGGCACCGGGGAGCTGTTTTTT. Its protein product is CSAQSLRQGTGELFF.